A selection of T cell receptor beta chains follows, all from one sample in a study of T cell responses to AZD1222 COVID-19 vaccine. Here immunoSEQ multiplex PCR was the method, and the copy in TCRdb shows in-frame clones only, minus some. The sample records 150,000 to 200,000 clones, around 89% being singletons. This material consisted of peripheral blood, taken 28 days after the second AZD1222 dose. The source of these receptors is an adult who received the AZD1222 COVID-19 vaccine. CDR3s include the opening cysteine and the closing phenylalanine or tryptophan. A D gene is named only where the DNA matches it firmly. Clone sizes are given selectively: once, few, many, or a class where the clone is expanded.

clone_size: NA
j_call: TRBJ1-2
cdr3_length: 13
v_call: TRBV2
d_call: NA
cdr3_nt: TGTGCCAGCAGTGACGACCGTCAAGTCGGCTACACCTTC
cdr3_aa: CASSDDRQVGYTF

clone_size: NA
j_call: TRBJ1-3
cdr3_length: 15
v_call: TRBV7-3
d_call: TRBD1
cdr3_nt: TGTGCCAGCAGCCAAGGACAGGGCACTGGAAACACCATATATTTT
cdr3_aa: CASSQGQGTGNTIYF

clone_size: NA
j_call: TRBJ2-5
cdr3_length: 13
v_call: TRBV14
d_call: NA
cdr3_nt: TGTGCCAGCAGCCAACAGGGCCCAGAGACCCAGTACTTC
cdr3_aa: CASSQQGPETQYF

clone_size: few
j_call: TRBJ2-2
cdr3_length: 15
v_call: TRBV19
d_call: NA
cdr3_nt: TGTGCCAGTGGGGCCGGGACGGCGAACACCGGGGAGCTGTTTTTT
cdr3_aa: CASGAGTANTGELFF

clone_size: NA
j_call: TRBJ2-1
cdr3_length: 14
v_call: TRBV4-3
d_call: NA
cdr3_nt: TGCGCCAGCAGCCAAGTATCCCCCGGGAGTGAGCAGTTCTTC
cdr3_aa: CASSQVSPGSEQFF

clone_size: NA
j_call: TRBJ2-3
cdr3_length: 12
v_call: TRBV9
d_call: NA
cdr3_nt: TGTGCCAGCAGCGTAGAGACAGATACGCAGTATTTT
cdr3_aa: CASSVETDTQYF

clone_size: NA
j_call: TRBJ2-7
cdr3_length: 16
v_call: TRBV6-5
d_call: NA
cdr3_nt: TGTGCCAGCAGTTACCCCGACTCGCCTGGGGGCTACGAGCAGTACTTC
cdr3_aa: CASSYPDSPGGYEQYF

clone_size: NA
j_call: TRBJ1-3
cdr3_length: 15
v_call: TRBV7-8
d_call: NA
cdr3_nt: TGTGCCAGCAGCCCAGAGGGTAGGGCTGGAAACACCATATATTTT
cdr3_aa: CASSPEGRAGNTIYF

clone_size: NA
j_call: TRBJ2-1
cdr3_length: 13
v_call: TRBV24-1
d_call: NA
cdr3_nt: TGTGCCACCAGGTCCAGGGCCGGCTATGAGCAGTTCTTC
cdr3_aa: CATRSRAGYEQFF

clone_size: NA
j_call: TRBJ2-2
cdr3_length: 13
v_call: TRBV25-1
d_call: NA
cdr3_nt: TGTGCCAGCAGTGTGGGCGACACCGGGGAGCTGTTTTTT
cdr3_aa: CASSVGDTGELFF

clone_size: NA
j_call: TRBJ2-7
cdr3_length: 17
v_call: TRBV27
d_call: TRBD1
cdr3_nt: TGTGCCAGCAGTTTATCGGGGCAGGGGGCGCAAAGGTACGAGCAGTACTTC
cdr3_aa: CASSLSGQGAQRYEQYF

clone_size: once
j_call: TRBJ2-1
cdr3_length: 14
v_call: TRBV7-8
d_call: TRBD1
cdr3_nt: TGTGCCAGCAGCTCGGACAGGGGGCGGGGTGAGCAGTTCTTC
cdr3_aa: CASSSDRGRGEQFF

clone_size: NA
j_call: TRBJ2-7
cdr3_length: 14
v_call: TRBV6-5
d_call: TRBD1
cdr3_nt: TGTGCCAGCAGTTCCTTCAACAGGGGTGGGGAGCAGTACTTC
cdr3_aa: CASSSFNRGGEQYF

clone_size: once
j_call: TRBJ1-2
cdr3_length: 15
v_call: TRBV5-1
d_call: NA
cdr3_nt: TGCGCCAGCAGCTTGTTGGGGGGCTCAGCCTATGGCTACACCTTC
cdr3_aa: CASSLLGGSAYGYTF

clone_size: NA
j_call: TRBJ2-1
cdr3_length: 15
v_call: TRBV7-6
d_call: NA
cdr3_nt: TGTGCCAGCAGCTTAGCAATTACAGGGCTCAATGAGCAGTTCTTC
cdr3_aa: CASSLAITGLNEQFF

clone_size: once
j_call: TRBJ1-1
cdr3_length: 14
v_call: TRBV6-5
d_call: NA
cdr3_nt: TGTGCCAGCAGTTACCAAGAGGGCGATACTGAAGCTTTCTTT
cdr3_aa: CASSYQEGDTEAFF

clone_size: once
j_call: TRBJ2-5
cdr3_length: 15
v_call: TRBV5-4
d_call: NA
cdr3_nt: TGTGCCAGCAGCTTGGAAGTATTCTCGAAGGAGACCCAGTACTTC
cdr3_aa: CASSLEVFSKETQYF

clone_size: NA
j_call: TRBJ2-1
cdr3_length: 17
v_call: TRBV3-1/TRBV3-2
d_call: TRBD2
cdr3_nt: TGTGCCAGCAGCCAAGGTGGCGGGAGGGTAAGCTACAATGAGCAGTTCTTC
cdr3_aa: CASSQGGGRVSYNEQFF

clone_size: once
j_call: TRBJ2-3
cdr3_length: 15
v_call: TRBV28
d_call: NA
cdr3_nt: TGTGCCAGCAGTTCGCCCGGAACTAGCACAGATACGCAGTATTTT
cdr3_aa: CASSSPGTSTDTQYF

clone_size: NA
j_call: TRBJ1-4
cdr3_length: 13
v_call: TRBV19
d_call: NA
cdr3_nt: TGTGCCAGTAAACGGCAGGGAGGAGAAAAACTGTTTTTT
cdr3_aa: CASKRQGGEKLFF

clone_size: NA
j_call: TRBJ1-2
cdr3_length: 16
v_call: TRBV5-6
d_call: NA
cdr3_nt: TGTGCCAGCAGCGTAGAAGGGACGGGAACTAACTATGGCTACACCTTC
cdr3_aa: CASSVEGTGTNYGYTF

clone_size: NA
j_call: TRBJ2-7
cdr3_length: 16
v_call: TRBV7-9
d_call: TRBD2
cdr3_nt: TGTGCCAGCAGCTTAGCCCCGGGGGGGACTAGCAGCGAGCAGTACTTC
cdr3_aa: CASSLAPGGTSSEQYF

clone_size: NA
j_call: TRBJ2-7
cdr3_length: 13
v_call: TRBV7-2
d_call: NA
cdr3_nt: TGTGCCAGCTCCAACGCACAGGGAATCGAGCAGTACTTC
cdr3_aa: CASSNAQGIEQYF

clone_size: once
j_call: TRBJ1-1
cdr3_length: 15
v_call: TRBV5-1
d_call: NA
cdr3_nt: TGCGCCAGCAGCTTGGAGGCAGGGCTGAACACTGAAGCTTTCTTT
cdr3_aa: CASSLEAGLNTEAFF

clone_size: NA
j_call: TRBJ2-7
cdr3_length: 14
v_call: TRBV7-2
d_call: NA
cdr3_nt: TGTGCCAGCAGCTTAGCGGGCAGTCCCTACGAGCAGTACTTC
cdr3_aa: CASSLAGSPYEQYF

clone_size: NA
j_call: TRBJ1-3
cdr3_length: 14
v_call: TRBV7-3
d_call: NA
cdr3_nt: TGTGCCAGCAGCTTGGGAGGCTCTGGAAACACCATATATTTT
cdr3_aa: CASSLGGSGNTIYF

clone_size: NA
j_call: TRBJ2-2
cdr3_length: 17
v_call: TRBV4-3
d_call: NA
cdr3_nt: TGCGCCAGCAGCCAAGATGGGGGCAGGCTAAACACCGGGGAGCTGTTTTTT
cdr3_aa: CASSQDGGRLNTGELFF

clone_size: NA
j_call: TRBJ2-3
cdr3_length: 14
v_call: TRBV20-1
d_call: TRBD2
cdr3_nt: TGCAGTGCTAGTATCCTAGCGGGAGGGGATACGCAGTATTTT
cdr3_aa: CSASILAGGDTQYF

clone_size: few
j_call: TRBJ2-3
cdr3_length: 15
v_call: TRBV2
d_call: NA
cdr3_nt: TGTGCCAGCAGAGTAGGGCTCCAGAGTACAGATACGCAGTATTTT
cdr3_aa: CASRVGLQSTDTQYF

clone_size: few
j_call: TRBJ1-6
cdr3_length: 15
v_call: TRBV27
d_call: NA
cdr3_nt: TGTGCCAGCACCACTGCACAGGGCTATAATTCACCCCTCCACTTT
cdr3_aa: CASTTAQGYNSPLHF

clone_size: NA
j_call: TRBJ2-7
cdr3_length: 15
v_call: TRBV9
d_call: NA
cdr3_nt: TGTGCCAGCAGCGGCTGGGACGAGCCTTCCTACGAGCAGTACTTC
cdr3_aa: CASSGWDEPSYEQYF

clone_size: NA
j_call: TRBJ2-7
cdr3_length: 13
v_call: TRBV6-2/TRBV6-3
d_call: NA
cdr3_nt: TGTGCCAGCAGTTACCGGGGGACCTACGAGCAGTACTTC
cdr3_aa: CASSYRGTYEQYF

clone_size: NA
j_call: TRBJ1-2
cdr3_length: 14
v_call: TRBV7-2
d_call: TRBD1
cdr3_nt: TGTGCCAGCAGCGTGCTGACAGGGGACTATGGCTACACCTTC
cdr3_aa: CASSVLTGDYGYTF

clone_size: few
j_call: TRBJ1-5
cdr3_length: 16
v_call: TRBV3-1/TRBV3-2
d_call: NA
cdr3_nt: TGTGCCAGCAGCCAAGGTCCCCACAGGGTTGAACAGCCCCAGCATTTT
cdr3_aa: CASSQGPHRVEQPQHF

clone_size: NA
j_call: TRBJ1-5
cdr3_length: 15
v_call: TRBV13
d_call: TRBD1
cdr3_nt: TGTGCCAGCAGCTTGGGACAGGGTGGCAATCAGCCCCAGCATTTT
cdr3_aa: CASSLGQGGNQPQHF

clone_size: NA
j_call: TRBJ2-7
cdr3_length: 13
v_call: TRBV27
d_call: NA
cdr3_nt: TGTGCCAGCAGTCTCAGGGGTACCTACGAGCAGTACTTC
cdr3_aa: CASSLRGTYEQYF

clone_size: NA
j_call: TRBJ2-7
cdr3_length: 14
v_call: TRBV29-1
d_call: TRBD1
cdr3_nt: TGCAGCGCCAAGGAGAACAGGGGAAGGGGGGAGCAGTACTTC
cdr3_aa: CSAKENRGRGEQYF

clone_size: NA
j_call: TRBJ1-5
cdr3_length: 16
v_call: TRBV7-2
d_call: NA
cdr3_nt: TGTGCCAGCAGCTGGGGTGGCGGCAGCGGCAATCAGCCCCAGCATTTT
cdr3_aa: CASSWGGGSGNQPQHF

clone_size: NA
j_call: TRBJ2-7
cdr3_length: 16
v_call: TRBV6-2/TRBV6-3
d_call: TRBD2
cdr3_nt: TGTGCCAGCAGTGATGAGAGCGGGAGAGTACTCTACGAGCAGTACTTC
cdr3_aa: CASSDESGRVLYEQYF

clone_size: NA
j_call: TRBJ2-3
cdr3_length: 13
v_call: TRBV3-1/TRBV3-2
d_call: NA
cdr3_nt: TGTGCCAGCAGCCCTGGTGGCACAGATACGCAGTATTTT
cdr3_aa: CASSPGGTDTQYF

clone_size: NA
j_call: TRBJ2-3
cdr3_length: 16
v_call: TRBV10-1
d_call: NA
cdr3_nt: TGCGCCAGCAGCCTAAGGGCAGGGGCTGGCGCAGATACGCAGTATTTT
cdr3_aa: CASSLRAGAGADTQYF